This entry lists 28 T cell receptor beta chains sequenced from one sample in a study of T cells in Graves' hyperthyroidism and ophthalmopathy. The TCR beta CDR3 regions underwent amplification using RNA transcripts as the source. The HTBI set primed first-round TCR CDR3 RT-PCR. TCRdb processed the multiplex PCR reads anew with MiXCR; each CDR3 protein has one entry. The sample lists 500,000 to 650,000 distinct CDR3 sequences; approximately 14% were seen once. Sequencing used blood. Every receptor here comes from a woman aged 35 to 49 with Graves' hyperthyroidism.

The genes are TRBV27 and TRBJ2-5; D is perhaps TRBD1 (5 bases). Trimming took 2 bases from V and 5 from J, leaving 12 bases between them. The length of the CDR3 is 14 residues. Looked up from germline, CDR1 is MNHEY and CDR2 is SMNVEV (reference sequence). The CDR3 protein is CASSLSRDWETQYF. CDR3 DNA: TGTGCCAGCAGTTTAAGCAGGGATTGGGAGACCCAGTACTTC.

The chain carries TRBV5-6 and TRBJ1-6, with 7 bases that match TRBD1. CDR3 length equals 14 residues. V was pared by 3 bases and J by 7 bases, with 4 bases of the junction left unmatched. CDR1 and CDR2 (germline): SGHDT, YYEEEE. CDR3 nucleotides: TGTGCCAGCAGCTGGGGACAGCTGAATTCACCCCTCCACTTT. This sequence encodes CASSWGQLNSPLHF. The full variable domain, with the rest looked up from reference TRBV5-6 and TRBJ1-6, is DAGVTQSPTHLIKTRGQQVTLRCSPKSGHDTVSWYQQALGQGPQFIFQYYEEEERQRGNFPDRFSGHQFPNYSSELNVNALLLGDSALYLCASSWGQLNSPLHFGNGTRLTVT.

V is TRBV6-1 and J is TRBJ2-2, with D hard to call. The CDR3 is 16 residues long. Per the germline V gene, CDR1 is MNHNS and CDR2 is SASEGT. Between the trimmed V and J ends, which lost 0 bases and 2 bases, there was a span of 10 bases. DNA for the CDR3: TGTGCCAGCAGTGAAGCGCTGGCGATCAACACCGGGGAGCTGTTTTTT. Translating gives CASSEALAINTGELFF.

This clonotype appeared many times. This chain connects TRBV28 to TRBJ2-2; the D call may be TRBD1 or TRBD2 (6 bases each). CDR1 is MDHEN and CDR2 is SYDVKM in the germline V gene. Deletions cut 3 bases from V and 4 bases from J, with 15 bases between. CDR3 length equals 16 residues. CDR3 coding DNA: TGTGCCAGCAGTTTGCCTAGGGGGGCACCCACCGGGGAGCTGTTTTTT. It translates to CASSLPRGAPTGELFF.

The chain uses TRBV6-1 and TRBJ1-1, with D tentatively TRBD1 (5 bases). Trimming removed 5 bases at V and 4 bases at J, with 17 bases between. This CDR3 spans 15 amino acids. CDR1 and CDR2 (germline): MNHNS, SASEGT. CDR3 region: CASSWGPPEITEAFF. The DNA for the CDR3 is TGTGCCAGCAGTTGGGGACCGCCCGAGATCACTGAAGCTTTCTTT.

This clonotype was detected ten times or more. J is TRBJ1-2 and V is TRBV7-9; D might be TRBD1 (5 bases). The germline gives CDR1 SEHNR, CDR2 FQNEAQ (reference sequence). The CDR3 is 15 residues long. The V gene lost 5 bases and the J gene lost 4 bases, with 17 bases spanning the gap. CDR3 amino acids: CASSEDAGTAYGYTF. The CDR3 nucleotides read TGTGCCAGCAGCGAAGATGCGGGGACTGCCTATGGCTACACCTTC.

CDR3 nucleotide sequence: TGTGCCAGTAGTTCAAAACGACAGGGGACACCCAAAGAGACCCAGTACTTC. It is translated as CASSSKRQGTPKETQYF. The chain links TRBV19 to TRBJ2-5, with 8 positions matching TRBD1. CDR3 size: 17 residues. J was trimmed by 3 bases and V by 5 bases; bases with no gene match: 14. Germline CDR1 is LNHDA and CDR2 is SQIVND (reference sequence).

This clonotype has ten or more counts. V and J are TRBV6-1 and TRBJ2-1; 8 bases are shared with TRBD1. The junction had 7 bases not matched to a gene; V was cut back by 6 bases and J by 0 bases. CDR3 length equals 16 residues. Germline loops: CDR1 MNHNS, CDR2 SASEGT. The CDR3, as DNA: TGTGCCAGCAGAGAGAACAGGGGGAGCTCCTACAATGAGCAGTTCTTC. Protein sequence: CASRENRGSSYNEQFF.

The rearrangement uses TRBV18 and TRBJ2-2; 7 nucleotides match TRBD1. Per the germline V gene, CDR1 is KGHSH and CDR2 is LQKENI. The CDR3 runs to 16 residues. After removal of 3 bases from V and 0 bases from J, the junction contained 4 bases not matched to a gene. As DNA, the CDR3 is TGTGCCAGCTCACCCGAGCAGGGGGCGAACACCGGGGAGCTGTTTTTT. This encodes CASSPEQGANTGELFF.

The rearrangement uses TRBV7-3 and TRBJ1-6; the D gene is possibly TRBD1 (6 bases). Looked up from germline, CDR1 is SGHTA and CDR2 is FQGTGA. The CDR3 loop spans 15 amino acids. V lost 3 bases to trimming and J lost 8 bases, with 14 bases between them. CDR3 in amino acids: CASSLASGAHSPLHF. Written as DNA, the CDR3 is TGTGCCAGCAGCTTGGCTTCAGGGGCGCATTCACCCCTCCACTTT.

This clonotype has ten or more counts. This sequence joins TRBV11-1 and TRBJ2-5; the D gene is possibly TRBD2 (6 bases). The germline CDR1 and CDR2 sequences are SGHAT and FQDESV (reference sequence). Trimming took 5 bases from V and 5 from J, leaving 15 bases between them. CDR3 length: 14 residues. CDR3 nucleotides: TGTGCCAGCAGCCAGACGGGCGGAGGGGAGACCCAGTACTTC. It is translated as CASSQTGGGETQYF.

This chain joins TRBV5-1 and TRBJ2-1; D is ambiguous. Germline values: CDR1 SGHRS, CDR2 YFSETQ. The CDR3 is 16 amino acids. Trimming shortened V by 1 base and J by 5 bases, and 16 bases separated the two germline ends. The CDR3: CASSLMTTGGDNEQFF. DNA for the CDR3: TGCGCCAGCAGCTTGATGACAACGGGTGGAGACAATGAGCAGTTCTTC.

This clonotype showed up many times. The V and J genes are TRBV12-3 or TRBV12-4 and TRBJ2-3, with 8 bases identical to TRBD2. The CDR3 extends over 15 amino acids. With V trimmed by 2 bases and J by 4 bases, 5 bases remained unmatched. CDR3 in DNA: TGTGCCAGCAGTTTAATGAGCGGGAGCGCAGATACGCAGTATTTT. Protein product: CASSLMSGSADTQYF.

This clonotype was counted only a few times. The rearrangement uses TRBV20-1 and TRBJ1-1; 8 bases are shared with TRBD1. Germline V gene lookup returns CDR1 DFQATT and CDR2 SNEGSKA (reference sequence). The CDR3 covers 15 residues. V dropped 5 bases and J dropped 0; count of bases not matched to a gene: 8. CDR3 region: CSAAGGSILNTEAFF. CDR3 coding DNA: TGCAGTGCTGCAGGGGGCTCGATATTGAACACTGAAGCTTTCTTT.

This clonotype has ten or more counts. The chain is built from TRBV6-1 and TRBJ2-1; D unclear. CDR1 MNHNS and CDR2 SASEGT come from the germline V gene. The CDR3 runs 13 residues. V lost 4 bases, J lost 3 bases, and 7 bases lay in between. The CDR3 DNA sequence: TGTGCCAGCAGTGTGGCGATCTACAATGAGCAGTTCTTC. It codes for CASSVAIYNEQFF.

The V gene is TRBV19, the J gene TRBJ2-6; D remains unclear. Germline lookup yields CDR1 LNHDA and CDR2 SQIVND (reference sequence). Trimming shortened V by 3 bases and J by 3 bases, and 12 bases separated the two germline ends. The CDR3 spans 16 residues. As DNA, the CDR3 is TGTGCCAGTAGTATGCGAAGGGTGGTTGGGGCCAACGTCCTGACTTTC. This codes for CASSMRRVVGANVLTF. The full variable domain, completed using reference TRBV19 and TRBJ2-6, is DGGITQSPKYLFRKEGQNVTLSCEQNLNHDAMYWYRQDPGQGLRLIYYSQIVNDFQKGDIAEGYSVSREKKESFPLTVTSAQKNPTAFYLCASSMRRVVGANVLTFGAGSRLTVL.

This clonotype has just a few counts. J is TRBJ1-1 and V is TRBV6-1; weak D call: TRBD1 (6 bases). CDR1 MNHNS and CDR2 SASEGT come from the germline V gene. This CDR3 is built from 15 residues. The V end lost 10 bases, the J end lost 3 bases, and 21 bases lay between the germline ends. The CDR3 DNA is TGTGCCACCCAACTCTTGACAGGTTGGGACACTGAAGCTTTCTTT. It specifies CATQLLTGWDTEAFF.

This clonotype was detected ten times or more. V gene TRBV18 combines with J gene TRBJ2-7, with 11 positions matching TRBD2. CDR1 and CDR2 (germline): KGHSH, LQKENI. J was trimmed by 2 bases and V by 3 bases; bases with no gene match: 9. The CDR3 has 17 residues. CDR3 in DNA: TGTGCCAGCTCACCTTCTAGCGGGAGGCCGGGGGCCTACGAGCAGTACTTC. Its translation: CASSPSSGRPGAYEQYF.

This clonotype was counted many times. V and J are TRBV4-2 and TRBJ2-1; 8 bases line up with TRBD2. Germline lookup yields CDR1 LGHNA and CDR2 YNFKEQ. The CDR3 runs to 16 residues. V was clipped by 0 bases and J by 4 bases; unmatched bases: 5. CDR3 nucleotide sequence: TGTGCCAGCAGCCAAGACAGGAGCGGGAGTTACAATGAGCAGTTCTTC. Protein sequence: CASSQDRSGSYNEQFF.

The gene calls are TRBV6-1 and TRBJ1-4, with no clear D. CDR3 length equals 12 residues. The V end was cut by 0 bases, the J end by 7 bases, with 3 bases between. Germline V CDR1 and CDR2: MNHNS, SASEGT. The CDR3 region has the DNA TGTGCCAGCAGTGAAGCGACTGAAAAACTGTTTTTT. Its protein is CASSEATEKLFF.

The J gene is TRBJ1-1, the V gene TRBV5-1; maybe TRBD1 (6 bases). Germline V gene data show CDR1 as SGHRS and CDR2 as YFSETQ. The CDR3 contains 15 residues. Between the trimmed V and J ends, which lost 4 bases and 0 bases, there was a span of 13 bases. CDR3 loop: CASSQTGTLNTEAFF. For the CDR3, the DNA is TGCGCCAGCAGCCAAACCGGGACACTGAACACTGAAGCTTTCTTT.

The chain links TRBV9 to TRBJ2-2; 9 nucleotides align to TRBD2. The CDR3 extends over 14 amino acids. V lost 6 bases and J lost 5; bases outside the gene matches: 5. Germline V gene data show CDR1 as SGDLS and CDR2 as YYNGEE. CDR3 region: CASKAGGRTGELFF. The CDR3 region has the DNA TGTGCCAGCAAAGCGGGAGGTAGGACCGGGGAGCTGTTTTTT.

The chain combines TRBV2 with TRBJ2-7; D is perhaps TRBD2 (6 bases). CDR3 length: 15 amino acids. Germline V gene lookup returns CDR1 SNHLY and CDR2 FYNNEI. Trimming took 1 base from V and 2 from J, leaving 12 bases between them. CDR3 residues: CASSEEGLKAYEQYF. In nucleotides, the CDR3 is TGTGCCAGCAGTGAAGAGGGACTGAAAGCCTACGAGCAGTACTTC. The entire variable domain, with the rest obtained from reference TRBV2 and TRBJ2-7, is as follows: EPEVTQTPSHQVTQMGQEVILRCVPISNHLYFYWYRQILGQKVEFLVSFYNNEISEKSEIFDDQFSVERPDGSNFTLKIRSTKLEDSAMYFCASSEEGLKAYEQYFGPGTRLTVT.

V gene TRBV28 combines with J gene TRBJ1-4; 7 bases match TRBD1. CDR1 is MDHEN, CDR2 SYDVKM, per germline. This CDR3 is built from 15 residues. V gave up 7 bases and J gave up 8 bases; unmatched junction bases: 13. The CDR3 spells CASTENRGGLEKLFF. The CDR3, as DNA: TGTGCCAGCACCGAAAACAGGGGAGGTTTGGAAAAACTGTTTTTT.

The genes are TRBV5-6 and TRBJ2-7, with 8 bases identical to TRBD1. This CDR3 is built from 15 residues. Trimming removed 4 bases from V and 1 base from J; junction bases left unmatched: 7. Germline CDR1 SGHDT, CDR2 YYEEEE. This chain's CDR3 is CASSAATGASYEQYF. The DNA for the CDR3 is TGTGCCAGCAGCGCTGCGACAGGGGCTTCCTACGAGCAGTACTTC. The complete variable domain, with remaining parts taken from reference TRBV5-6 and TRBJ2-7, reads DAGVTQSPTHLIKTRGQQVTLRCSPKSGHDTVSWYQQALGQGPQFIFQYYEEEERQRGNFPDRFSGHQFPNYSSELNVNALLLGDSALYLCASSAATGASYEQYFGPGTRLTVT.

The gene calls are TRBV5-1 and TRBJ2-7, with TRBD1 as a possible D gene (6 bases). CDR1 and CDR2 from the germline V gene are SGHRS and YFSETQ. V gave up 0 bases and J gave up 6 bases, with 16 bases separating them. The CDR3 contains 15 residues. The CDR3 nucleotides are TGCGCCAGCAGCTTGGTTCTACAGGGAACAGGCGAGCAGTACTTC. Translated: CASSLVLQGTGEQYF.

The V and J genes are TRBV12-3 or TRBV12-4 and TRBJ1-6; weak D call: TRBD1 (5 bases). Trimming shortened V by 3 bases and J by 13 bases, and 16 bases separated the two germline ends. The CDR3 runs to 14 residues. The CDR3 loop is CASSFTGRKNPLHF. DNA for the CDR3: TGTGCCAGCAGTTTCACGGGACGGAAGAATCCCCTCCACTTT.

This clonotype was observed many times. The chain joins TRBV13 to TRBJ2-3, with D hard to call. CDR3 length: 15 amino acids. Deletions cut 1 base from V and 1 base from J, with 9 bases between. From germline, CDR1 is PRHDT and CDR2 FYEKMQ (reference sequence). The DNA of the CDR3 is TGTGCCAGCAGCTTAGAGAGTGGGGGCACAGATACGCAGTATTTT. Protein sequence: CASSLESGGTDTQYF.